One sample yielded the 11 T cell receptor beta chains listed below, sequenced in a study of metastatic and nonmetastatic thyroid tumors. Until they underwent thyroid surgery, no patient had received any treatment. TCRdb reprocessed the PCR reads using MiXCR. The table lists several thousand clones, approximately 30% of them singletons. Sequenced material: tumor tissue. These receptors were taken from a male donor with papillary thyroid cancer or a benign thyroid nodule (not recorded which). Some clones in this sample may be carry-over from other donors' samples.

The J gene is TRBJ2-3, the V gene TRBV20-1; TRBD2 aligns across 10 bases. Germline CDR1 and CDR2: DFQATT and SNEGSKA (reference sequence). V lost 5 bases and J lost 3; bases outside the gene matches: 5. The CDR3 is 14 residues long. The CDR3 here is CSALAGAWTDTQYF. DNA for the CDR3: TGCAGTGCTCTAGCGGGAGCTTGGACAGATACGCAGTATTTT.

The chain couples TRBV6-2 or TRBV6-3 to TRBJ2-1; TRBD2 aligns across 11 bases. V was pared by 4 bases and J by 0 bases, with 11 bases of the junction left unmatched. Germline V lookup: CDR1 MNHEY, CDR2 SVGEGT. The length of the CDR3 is 19 residues. DNA of the CDR3: TGTGCCAGCAGTTCCTCCGGACTAGCGGGTTCAGGCTCCTACAATGAGCAGTTCTTC. Protein: CASSSSGLAGSGSYNEQFF.

The rearrangement joins TRBV11-3 to TRBJ1-2, with 7 bases lining up with TRBD1. Germline V lookup: CDR1 SGHNT, CDR2 YENEEA. This CDR3 contains 13 residues. Trimming at V came to 5 bases and at J to 4 bases, leaving 4 bases not matched to a gene. The CDR3 nucleotides read TGTGCCAGCAGCCCCGGACAGGTCTATGGCTACACCTTC. It encodes CASSPGQVYGYTF.

The chain is built from TRBV6-5 and TRBJ2-1, with D unclear. CDR3 length: 16 amino acids. CDR1 is MNHEY, CDR2 SVGAGI, per germline. The germline V and J ends were trimmed by 0 bases and 6 bases, with 15 bases remaining between them. CDR3 in amino acids: CASSYSSDPSRNEQFF. The CDR3 nucleotides read TGTGCCAGCAGTTACTCTTCGGACCCATCACGCAATGAGCAGTTCTTC.

This sequence joins TRBV5-6 and TRBJ2-6; D gene uncertain. Germline loops: CDR1 SGHDT, CDR2 YYEEEE. The CDR3 totals 17 residues. V was trimmed by 3 bases and J by 1 base, leaving 14 bases between them. The CDR3 loop is CASSWITWGSGANVLTF. CDR3 bases: TGTGCCAGCAGCTGGATTACGTGGGGTTCTGGGGCCAACGTCCTGACTTTC.

The sample holds a few counts of this clone. The V gene is TRBV7-9, the J gene TRBJ1-1, with TRBD1 matching over 9 bases. The CDR3 has 14 amino acids. Losses at the gene ends were 4 bases for V and 5 bases for J; bases not matched to a gene: 5. Germline values: CDR1 SEHNR, CDR2 FQNEAQ (reference sequence). CDR3 sequence: CASSSRDRETEAFF. DNA for the CDR3: TGTGCCAGCAGCTCCCGGGACAGGGAGACTGAAGCTTTCTTT.

This clone was seen a handful of times. The chain couples TRBV28 to TRBJ2-1, with TRBD2 as a possible D gene (6 bases). The CDR3 spans 14 residues. V was cut by 1 base and J by 4 bases, with 8 bases left in between. Germline V lookup: CDR1 MDHEN, CDR2 SYDVKM. DNA for the CDR3: TGTGCCAGCAGTTTATTAGCGGAGTACAATGAGCAGTTCTTC. As protein: CASSLLAEYNEQFF.

The V gene is TRBV12-3 or TRBV12-4, the J gene TRBJ1-2; possibly TRBD1 for D (6 bases). CDR3 size: 12 residues. Trimming removed 7 bases from V and 6 bases from J, with 12 bases in between. As DNA, the CDR3 is TGTGCCAGCAATTCAGGGGTCCATGGCTACACCTTC. Its translation: CASNSGVHGYTF.

In this sample, this clone turned up many times. A much bigger clone sits one base away, suggesting this may be a read error. The same CDR3 also results from other DNA sequences found in this sample. The rearrangement uses TRBV5-1 and TRBJ2-3, with D unclear. The V gene's germline CDR1 is SGHRS and CDR2 YFSETQ. The CDR3 runs 14 residues. V was clipped by 6 bases and J by 4 bases, with 15 bases between them. The CDR3 protein is CASTSTGVPDTQYF. Written as DNA, the CDR3 is TGCGCCAGCACCTCCACGGGCGTCCCAGATACGCAGTATTTT.

This clone occurred many times. A much more abundant neighbour one base away suggests this may be a read error. Other DNA sequences of this sample code for an identical CDR3. The chain has TRBV7-9 and TRBJ1-1; 7 nucleotides align to TRBD1. CDR3 length equals 15 residues. Germline V gives CDR1 SEHNR, CDR2 FQNEAQ (reference sequence). The CDR3 DNA is TGTGCCAGCAGCCAACGACAGGGCTTGAACACCGAAGCTTTCTTT. Translating it yields CASSQRQGLNTEAFF.

This clone was observed a few times. The J gene is TRBJ1-1, the V gene TRBV20-1; a weak D match, TRBD1 (5 bases). Germline CDR1 is DFQATT and CDR2 is SNEGSKA (reference sequence). CDR3 size: 15 residues. With 5 bases removed from V and 0 bases from J, the gap between germline ends came to 16 bases. The CDR3 DNA is TGCAGTGCTTCCCCAGAGTGGGGCATGAACACTGAAGCTTTCTTT. Translating it yields CSASPEWGMNTEAFF.